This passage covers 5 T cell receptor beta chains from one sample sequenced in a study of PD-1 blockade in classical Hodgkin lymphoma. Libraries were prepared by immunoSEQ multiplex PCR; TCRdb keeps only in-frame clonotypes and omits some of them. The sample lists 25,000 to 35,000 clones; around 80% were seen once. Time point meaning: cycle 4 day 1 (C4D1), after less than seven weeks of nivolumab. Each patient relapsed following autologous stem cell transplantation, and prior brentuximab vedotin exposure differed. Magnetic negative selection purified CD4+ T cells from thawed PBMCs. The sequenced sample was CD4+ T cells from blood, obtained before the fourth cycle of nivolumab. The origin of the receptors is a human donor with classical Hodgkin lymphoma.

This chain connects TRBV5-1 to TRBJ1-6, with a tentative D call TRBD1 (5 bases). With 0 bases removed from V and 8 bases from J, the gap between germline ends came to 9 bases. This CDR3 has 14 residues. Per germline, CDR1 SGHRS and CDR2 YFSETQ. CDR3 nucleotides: TGCGCCAGCAGCTTGGTGGGGCGTGATTCACCCCTCCACTTT. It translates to CASSLVGRDSPLHF.

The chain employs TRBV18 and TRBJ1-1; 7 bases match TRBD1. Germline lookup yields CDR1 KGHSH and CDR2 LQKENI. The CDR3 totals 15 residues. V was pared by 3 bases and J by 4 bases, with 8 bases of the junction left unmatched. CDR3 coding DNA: TGTGCCAGCTCACCGGGACAGATGGGGGGCACTGAAGCTTTCTTT. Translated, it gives CASSPGQMGGTEAFF.

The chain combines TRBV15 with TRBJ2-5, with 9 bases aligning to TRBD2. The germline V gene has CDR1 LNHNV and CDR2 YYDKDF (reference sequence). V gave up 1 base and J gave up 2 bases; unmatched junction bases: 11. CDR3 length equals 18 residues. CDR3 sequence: CATSRGEGSGGSQETQYF. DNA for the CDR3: TGTGCCACCAGCAGAGGGGAAGGTAGCGGGGGTTCTCAAGAGACCCAGTACTTC.

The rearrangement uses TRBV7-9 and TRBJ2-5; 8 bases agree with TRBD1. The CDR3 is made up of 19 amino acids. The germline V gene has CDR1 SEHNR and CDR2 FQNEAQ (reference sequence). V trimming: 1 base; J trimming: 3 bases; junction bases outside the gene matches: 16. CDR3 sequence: CASSLVPLTQLDREETQYF. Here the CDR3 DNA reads TGTGCCAGCAGCTTAGTCCCTTTGACACAACTGGACAGGGAAGAGACCCAGTACTTC.

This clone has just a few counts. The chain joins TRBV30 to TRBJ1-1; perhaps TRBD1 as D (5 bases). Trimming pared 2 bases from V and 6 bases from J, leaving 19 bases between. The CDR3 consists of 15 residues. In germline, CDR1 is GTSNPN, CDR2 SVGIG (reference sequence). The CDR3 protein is CAWSPTGTAVSEAFF. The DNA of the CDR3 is TGTGCCTGGAGTCCGACCGGGACCGCGGTTTCTGAAGCTTTCTTT.